The 20 T cell receptor beta chains below all came from one sample that was sequenced in a study of blood T cell repertoires in COVID-19 (dated by TCRdb to 2018 to 2020). Receptor amplification or capture employed the immunoSEQ multiplex PCR assay. TCRdb took over this immuneACCESS table, retaining in-frame rearrangements with V and J assigned. Such tables are incomplete; in checked studies, under half of the missing clones stem from an unresolved V gene, and the remainder is unexplained. Within this sample are hundreds of thousands of clones, with roughly 80% of them counted one time only. The ten largest account for 4% to 5% of the sample. Sequences were obtained from peripheral blood. Every receptor here comes from a woman in her 50s with active or convalescent COVID-19.

The rearrangement joins TRBV28 to TRBJ1-5, with 7 bases identical to TRBD1. The germline V gene encodes CDR1 MDHEN and CDR2 SYDVKM. This CDR3 spans 14 amino acids. Unmatched junction bases numbered 2, after V lost 6 bases and J lost 0 bases. The CDR3 DNA reads TGTGCCAGCAGGACAGGGAATAGCAATCAGCCCCAGCATTTT. Its protein is CASRTGNSNQPQHF.

The J gene is TRBJ2-3, the V gene TRBV6-5; D not resolved. This CDR3 spans 13 amino acids. Looked up from germline, CDR1 is MNHEY and CDR2 is SVGAGI. Trimming left V 7 bases short and J 1 base short, with 9 bases between. The CDR3 here is CASTPPGTDTQYF. CDR3 DNA: TGTGCCAGCACCCCCCCCGGCACAGATACGCAGTATTTT.

J is TRBJ2-1 and V is TRBV7-2; 10 bases align to TRBD1. Germline V gene sequence: CDR1 SGHTA, CDR2 FQGNSA. After removal of 6 bases from V and 8 bases from J, the junction contained 10 bases not matched to a gene. The CDR3 runs 15 residues. This CDR3 reads CASSPDRGSFYEQFF. In DNA, the CDR3 is TGTGCCAGCAGTCCGGACAGGGGGTCTTTCTATGAGCAGTTCTTC.

The V and J genes are TRBV6-1 and TRBJ2-7; 16 bases agree with TRBD2. The CDR3 is 16 residues long. From germline, CDR1 is MNHNS and CDR2 SASEGT. V trimming: 2 bases; J trimming: 7 bases; junction bases outside the gene matches: 5. The CDR3, as DNA: TGTGCCAGCAGTGAATTGGGACTAGCGGGAGGGTGGGAGCAGTACTTC. Amino acids: CASSELGLAGGWEQYF.

With regard to this clone: One end of the junction fails to match germline, which may point to a read error. The J gene is TRBJ2-1, the V gene TRBV18; 10 positions agree with TRBD2. The germline V gene encodes CDR1 KGHSH and CDR2 LQKENI. The CDR3 sequence is 15 residues long. As DNA, the CDR3 is TGTGCCAGCTCTCCACTAGCGGGACTCTACAATGAGCAGTTCTTC. This sequence encodes CASSPLAGLYNEQFF.

This rearrangement joins TRBV19 to TRBJ2-1, with 8 bases identical to TRBD2. The CDR3 sequence is 14 residues long. V gave up 7 bases and J gave up 15 bases; unmatched junction bases: 17. CDR1 is LNHDA, CDR2 SQIVND, per germline (reference sequence). CDR3 DNA sequence: TGTGCCAGTAACCTTGTCGGGAGGGACTTTGGGCTGTTCTTC. As protein: CASNLVGRDFGLFF.

The chain has TRBV20-1 and TRBJ2-5, with no clear D. The CDR3 runs 10 residues. Deletions cut 4 bases from V and 4 bases from J, with 4 bases between. CDR1 and CDR2 (germline): DFQATT, SNEGSKA (reference sequence). This CDR3 is CSAKRETQYF. CDR3 nucleotides: TGCAGTGCTAAGAGAGAGACCCAGTACTTC.

CDR3 loop: CASSQEFPYRVDEQFF. The CDR3 nucleotides read TGTGCCAGCAGCCAAGAGTTTCCGTATCGGGTGGATGAGCAGTTCTTC. The V and J genes are TRBV14 and TRBJ2-1; D remains ambiguous. The germline V gene has CDR1 SGHDN and CDR2 FVKESK. Trimming pared 0 bases from V and 8 bases from J, leaving 17 bases between. The CDR3 covers 16 residues.

The V call is TRBV3-1 (or the pseudogene TRBV3-2), the J call TRBJ1-6; the D gene is possibly TRBD1 (5 bases). The length of the CDR3 is 15 residues. The germline CDR1 and CDR2 sequences are LGHDT and YNNKEL (reference sequence). The ends were cut back, 0 bases at V and 10 bases at J, with 13 bases in the middle. The CDR3 spells CASSQDFPGESPLHF. The DNA for the CDR3 is TGTGCCAGCAGCCAAGATTTCCCGGGGGAGTCACCCCTCCACTTT.

The V gene is TRBV19, the J gene TRBJ2-1; no clear D gene. The V gene's germline CDR1 is LNHDA and CDR2 SQIVND (reference sequence). V dropped 5 bases and J dropped 0 bases, with 8 bases sitting between them. This CDR3 is 14 amino acids long. The CDR3 loop is CASSESSSYNEQFF. The CDR3 nucleotides read TGTGCCAGTAGTGAGTCGAGCTCCTACAATGAGCAGTTCTTC.

The V and J genes are TRBV25-1 and TRBJ1-3; 7 bases match TRBD1. CDR1 is MGHDK and CDR2 is SYGVNS in the germline V gene. The CDR3 spans 15 residues. The ends lost 2 bases at V and 4 bases at J; junction bases unmatched: 5. CDR3 protein: CASSERTGRGNTIYF. CDR3 sequence (DNA): TGTGCCAGCAGTGAACGGACAGGACGAGGAAACACCATATATTTT.

The chain has TRBV5-1 and TRBJ2-1; TRBD1 matches at 7 bases. This CDR3 region has 15 residues. V was clipped by 0 bases and J by 6 bases; unmatched bases: 6. Germline CDR1 and CDR2: SGHRS and YFSETQ. CDR3 loop: CASSLDVRDSNEQFF. In DNA form, the CDR3 reads TGCGCCAGCAGCTTGGATGTTAGGGACAGCAATGAGCAGTTCTTC.

The J gene is TRBJ2-3, the V gene TRBV4-1, with TRBD2 matching over 13 bases. This CDR3 spans 18 amino acids. J lost 2 bases, V lost 2 bases, and 7 bases had no gene match. Germline CDR1 MGHRA, CDR2 YSYEKL. The CDR3 sequence: CASSQPGLAGPLTDTQYF. In DNA, the CDR3 is TGCGCCAGCAGCCAACCGGGACTAGCGGGACCCCTCACAGATACGCAGTATTTT.

The CDR3 nucleotides read TGTGCCAGCAGCTTCGGGGTTTCTAGCACAGATACGCAGTATTTT. Amino acids: CASSFGVSSTDTQYF. This chain links TRBV7-9 with TRBJ2-3, with D possibly matching TRBD2 (5 bases). The CDR3 consists of 15 residues. V was pared by 3 bases and J by 0 bases, with 10 bases between. The germline gives CDR1 SEHNR, CDR2 FQNEAQ (reference sequence).

On this clone itself: Other DNA sequences in this specimen translate into the identical CDR3. This sequence joins TRBV9 and TRBJ1-2, with D tentatively TRBD1 (6 bases). This CDR3 spans 13 amino acids. Germline CDR1 SGDLS, CDR2 YYNGEE. Trimming shortened V by 3 bases and J by 4 bases, and 10 bases separated the two germline ends. CDR3 protein: CASSATGVYGYTF. The CDR3 DNA reads TGTGCCAGCAGCGCGACAGGCGTCTATGGCTACACCTTC.

The rearrangement uses TRBV11-2 and TRBJ2-3; D is possibly TRBD2 (6 bases). Trimming cost V 4 bases and J 2 bases, with 16 bases left between them. This CDR3 is built from 16 residues. Germline assignment: CDR1 SGHAT and CDR2 FQNNGV. The CDR3 DNA reads as TGTGCCAGCAGCTCGGGCGCGGCGCGGGACACAGATACGCAGTATTTT. Its translation is CASSSGAARDTDTQYF.

CDR3 sequence: CASSLEGHSNQPQHF. The CDR3 DNA reads TGCGCCAGCAGCTTGGAGGGACATAGCAATCAGCCCCAGCATTTT. The chain combines TRBV5-1 with TRBJ1-5, with D possibly being TRBD1 (6 bases). Per the germline V gene, CDR1 is SGHRS and CDR2 is YFSETQ. Trimming left V 0 bases short and J 0 bases short, with 7 bases between. CDR3 length: 15 residues.

The chain uses TRBV6-5 and TRBJ2-5; 7 nucleotides line up with TRBD1. Germline CDR1 and CDR2: MNHEY and SVGAGI. Trimming took 8 bases from V and 9 from J; bases not matched to a gene: 6. The CDR3 has 11 residues. Here the CDR3 reads CASSPGGAQYF. CDR3 sequence (DNA): TGTGCCAGCTCCCCAGGGGGAGCCCAGTACTTC.

The rearrangement uses TRBV18 and TRBJ1-3; TRBD1 is a possible D gene (5 bases). Germline CDR1 and CDR2: KGHSH and LQKENI. Deletions cut 10 bases from V and 0 bases from J, with 7 bases between. This CDR3 has 12 residues. The CDR3 region is CATGNSGNTIYF. The CDR3 DNA reads TGTGCCACAGGGAACTCTGGAAACACCATATATTTT.

The J gene is TRBJ2-7, the V gene TRBV5-4; 13 nucleotides align to TRBD2. Germline V gene lookup returns CDR1 SGHNT and CDR2 YYREEE (reference sequence). This CDR3 has 14 amino acids. The V segment lost 4 bases and the J segment 5 bases; nucleotides outside the gene matches: 3. In DNA, the CDR3 is TGTGCCAGCAGCGCTGGACTAGCGGGAGACGAGCAGTACTTC. It codes for CASSAGLAGDEQYF.